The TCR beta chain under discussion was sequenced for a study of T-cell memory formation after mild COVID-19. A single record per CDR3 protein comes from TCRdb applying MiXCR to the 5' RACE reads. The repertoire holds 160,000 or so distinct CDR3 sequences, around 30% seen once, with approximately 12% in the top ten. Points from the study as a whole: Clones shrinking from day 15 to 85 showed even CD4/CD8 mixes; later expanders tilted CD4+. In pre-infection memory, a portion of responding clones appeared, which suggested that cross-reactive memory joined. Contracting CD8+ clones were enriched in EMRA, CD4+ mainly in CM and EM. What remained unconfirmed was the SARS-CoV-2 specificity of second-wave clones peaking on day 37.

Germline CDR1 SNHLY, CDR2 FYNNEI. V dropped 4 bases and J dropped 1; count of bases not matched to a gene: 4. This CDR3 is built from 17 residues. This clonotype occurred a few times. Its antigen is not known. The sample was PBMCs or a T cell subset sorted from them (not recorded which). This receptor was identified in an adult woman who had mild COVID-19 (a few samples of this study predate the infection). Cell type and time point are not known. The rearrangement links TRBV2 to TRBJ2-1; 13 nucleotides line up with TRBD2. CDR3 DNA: TGTGCCAGCAGTGGACTAGCGGGAGGTGTTTCCTACAATGAGCAGTTCTTC. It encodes CASSGLAGGVSYNEQFF.